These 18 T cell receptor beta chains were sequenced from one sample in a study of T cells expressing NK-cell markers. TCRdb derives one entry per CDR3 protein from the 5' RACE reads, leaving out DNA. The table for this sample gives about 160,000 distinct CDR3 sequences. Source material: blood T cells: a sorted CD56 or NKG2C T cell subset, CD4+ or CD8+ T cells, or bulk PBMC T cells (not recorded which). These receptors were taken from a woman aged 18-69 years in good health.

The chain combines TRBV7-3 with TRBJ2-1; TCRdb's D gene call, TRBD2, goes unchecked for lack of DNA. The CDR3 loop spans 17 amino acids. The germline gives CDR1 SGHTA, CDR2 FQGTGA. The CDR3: CASSARQLAGGYNEQFF. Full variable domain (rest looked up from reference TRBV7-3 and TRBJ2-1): GAGVSQTPSNKVTEKGKYVELRCDPISGHTALYWYRQSLGQGPEFLIYFQGTGAADDSGLPNDRFFAVRPEGSVSTLKIQRTERGDSAVYLCASSARQLAGGYNEQFFGPGTRLTVL.

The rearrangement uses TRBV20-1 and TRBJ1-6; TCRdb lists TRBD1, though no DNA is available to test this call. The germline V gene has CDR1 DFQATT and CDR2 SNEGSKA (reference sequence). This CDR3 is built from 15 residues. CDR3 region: CSARGFGGNSSPLHF.

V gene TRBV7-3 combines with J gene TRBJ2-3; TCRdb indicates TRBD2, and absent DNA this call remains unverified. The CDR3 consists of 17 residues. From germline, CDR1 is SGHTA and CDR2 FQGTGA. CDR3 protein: CASSRRLAGPSTDTQYF.

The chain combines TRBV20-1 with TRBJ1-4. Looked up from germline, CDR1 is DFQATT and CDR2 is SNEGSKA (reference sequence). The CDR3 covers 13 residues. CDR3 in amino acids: CSASGQESEKLFF.

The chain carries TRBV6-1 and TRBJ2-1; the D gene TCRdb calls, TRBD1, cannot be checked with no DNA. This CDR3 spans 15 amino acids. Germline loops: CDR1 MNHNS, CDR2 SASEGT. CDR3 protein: CASTPSPAGFHEQFF.

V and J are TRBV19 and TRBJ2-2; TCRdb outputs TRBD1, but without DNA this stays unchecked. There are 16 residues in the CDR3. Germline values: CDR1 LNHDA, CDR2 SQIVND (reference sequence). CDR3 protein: CASRISAGQATGELFF.

CDR3 amino acids: CASRTSARTDTQYF. The chain links TRBV6-1 to TRBJ2-3. The CDR3 runs to 14 residues. Germline CDR1 is MNHNS and CDR2 is SASEGT.

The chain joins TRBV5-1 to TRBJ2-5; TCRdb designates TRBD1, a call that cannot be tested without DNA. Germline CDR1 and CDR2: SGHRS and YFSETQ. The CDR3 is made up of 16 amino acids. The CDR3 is CASSPGPQRGQETQYF.

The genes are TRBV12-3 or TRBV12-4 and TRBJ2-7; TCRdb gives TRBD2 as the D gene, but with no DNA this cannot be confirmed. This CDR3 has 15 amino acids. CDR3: CASTLELSGGDEQYF.

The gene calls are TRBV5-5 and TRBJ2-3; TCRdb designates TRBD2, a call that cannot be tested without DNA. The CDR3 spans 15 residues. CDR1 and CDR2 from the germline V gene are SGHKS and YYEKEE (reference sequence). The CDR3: CASSFSGSRADTQYF.

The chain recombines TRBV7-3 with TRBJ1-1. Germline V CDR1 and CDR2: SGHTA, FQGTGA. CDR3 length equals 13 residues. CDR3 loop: CASSFDQRHEAFF.

CDR3 sequence reads: CATKGLAGRPGELFF. The chain combines TRBV4-1 with TRBJ2-2; with no DNA, the TCRdb D assignment of TRBD2 cannot be verified. Germline CDR1 reads MGHRA; CDR2 reads YSYEKL. The CDR3 length is 15 residues.

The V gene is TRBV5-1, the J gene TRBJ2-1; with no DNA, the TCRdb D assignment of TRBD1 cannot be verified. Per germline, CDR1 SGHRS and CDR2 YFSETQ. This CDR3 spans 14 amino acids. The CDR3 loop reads CASSGETGHGEQFF.

CDR3 residues: CASSIEGRLSGANVLTF. This chain connects TRBV19 to TRBJ2-6; there is no DNA to check the TCRdb D call of TRBD1. The CDR3 covers 17 residues. Germline V lookup: CDR1 LNHDA, CDR2 SQIVND (reference sequence).

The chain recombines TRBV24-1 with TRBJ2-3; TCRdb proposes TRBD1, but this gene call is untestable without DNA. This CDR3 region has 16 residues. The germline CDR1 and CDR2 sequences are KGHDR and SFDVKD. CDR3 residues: CATSDRTGISTDTQYF.

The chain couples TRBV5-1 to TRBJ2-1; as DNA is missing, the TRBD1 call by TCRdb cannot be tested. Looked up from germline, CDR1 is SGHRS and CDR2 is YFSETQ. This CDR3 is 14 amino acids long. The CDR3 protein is CASSSGLSGERQFF.

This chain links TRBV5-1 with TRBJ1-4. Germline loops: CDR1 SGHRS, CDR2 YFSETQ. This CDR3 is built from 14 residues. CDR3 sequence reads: CASSLLTKNEKLFF. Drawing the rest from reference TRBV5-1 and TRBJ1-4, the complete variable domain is KAGVTQTPRYLIKTRGQQVTLSCSPISGHRSVSWYQQTPGQGLQFLFEYFSETQRNKGNFPGRFSGRQFSNSRSEMNVSTLELGDSALYLCASSLLTKNEKLFFGSGTQLSVL.

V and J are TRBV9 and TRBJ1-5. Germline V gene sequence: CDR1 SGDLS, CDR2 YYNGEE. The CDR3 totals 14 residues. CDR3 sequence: CASSVVGSNQPQHF.